This T cell receptor beta chain was identified in a study of shared clonotypes between healthy human individuals. The table came from immunoSEQ multiplex PCR; TCRdb's copy has only in-frame clones and leaves some out. The sample has about 680,000 clones, around 74% seen once. Unmatched junction bases numbered 6, after V lost 2 bases and J lost 6 bases. The CDR3 runs to 16 residues. From germline, CDR1 is SEHNR and CDR2 FQNEAQ (reference sequence). This receptor was taken from a woman between 25 and 40 years old in good health. The material sequenced was memory CD4+ T cells sorted from blood. Subset defined: CD45RA-negative fraction. This chain links TRBV7-9 with TRBJ1-4; 10 bases agree with TRBD1. In nucleotides, the CDR3 is TGTGCCAGCAGCTTACCCCCCGGACAGGGGGATGAAAAACTGTTTTTT. This gives the protein CASSLPPGQGDEKLFF.